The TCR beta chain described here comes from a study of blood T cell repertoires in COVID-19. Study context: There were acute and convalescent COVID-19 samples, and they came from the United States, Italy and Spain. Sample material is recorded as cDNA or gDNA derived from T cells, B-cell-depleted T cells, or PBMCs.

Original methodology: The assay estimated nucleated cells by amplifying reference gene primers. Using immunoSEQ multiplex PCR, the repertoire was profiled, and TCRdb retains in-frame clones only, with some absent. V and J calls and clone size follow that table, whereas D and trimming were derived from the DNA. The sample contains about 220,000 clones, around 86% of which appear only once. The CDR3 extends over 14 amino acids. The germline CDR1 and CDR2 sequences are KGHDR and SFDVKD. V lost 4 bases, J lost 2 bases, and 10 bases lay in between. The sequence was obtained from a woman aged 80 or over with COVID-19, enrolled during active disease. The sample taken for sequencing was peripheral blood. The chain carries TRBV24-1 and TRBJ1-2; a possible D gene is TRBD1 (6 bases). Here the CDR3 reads CATSDRDKNYGYTF. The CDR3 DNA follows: TGTGCCACCAGTGACCGGGACAAGAACTATGGCTACACCTTC.